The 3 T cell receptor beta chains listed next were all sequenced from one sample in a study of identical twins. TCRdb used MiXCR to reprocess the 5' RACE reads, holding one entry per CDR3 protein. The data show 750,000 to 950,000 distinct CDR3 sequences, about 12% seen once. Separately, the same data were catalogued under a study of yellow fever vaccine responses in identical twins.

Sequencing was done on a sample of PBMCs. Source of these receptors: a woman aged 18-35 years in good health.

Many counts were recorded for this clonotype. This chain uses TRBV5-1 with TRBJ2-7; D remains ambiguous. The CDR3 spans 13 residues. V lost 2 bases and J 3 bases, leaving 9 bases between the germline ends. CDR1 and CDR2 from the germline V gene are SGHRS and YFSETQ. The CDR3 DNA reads TGCGCCAGCAGCTTCGGAATAAGCTACGAGCAGTACTTC. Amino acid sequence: CASSFGISYEQYF.

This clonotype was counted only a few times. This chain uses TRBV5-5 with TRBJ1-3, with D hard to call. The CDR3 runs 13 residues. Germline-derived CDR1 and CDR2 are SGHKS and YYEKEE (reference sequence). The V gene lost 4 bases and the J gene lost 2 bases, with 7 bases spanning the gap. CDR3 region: CASSLAAGNTIYF. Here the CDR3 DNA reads TGTGCCAGCAGCCTGGCGGCTGGAAACACCATATATTTT.

The CDR3 reads CASSLWANSPLHF. CDR3 coding DNA: TGTGCCAGCAGTTTATGGGCTAATTCACCCCTCCACTTT. This rearrangement joins TRBV28 to TRBJ1-6; D call uncertain. The CDR3 contains 13 residues. Germline lookup yields CDR1 MDHEN and CDR2 SYDVKM. The germline V and J ends were trimmed by 0 bases and 6 bases, with 3 bases remaining between them.